This T cell receptor (beta chain) emerged from a study of Graves' ophthalmopathy and Graves' hyperthyroidism. Germline V gene sequence: CDR1 SGHKS, CDR2 YYEKEE (reference sequence). The V and J ends lost 1 base and 2 bases, in that order; junction bases with no gene match: 10. The CDR3 has 17 amino acids. The sequenced template was RNA, covering the TCR beta CDR3 region. First-round RT-PCR with HTBI primers preceded a second-round multiplex PCR. A single record per CDR3 protein comes from TCRdb applying MiXCR to the multiplex PCR reads. The data contain approximately 15,000 distinct CDR3 sequences, roughly 46% of them seen just once; the ten biggest clones take up roughly 27%.

Sequenced sample: peripheral blood. This chain uses TRBV5-5 with TRBJ2-5, with 8 bases that match TRBD2. This clonotype was sampled from a woman aged 35 to 49 with stable Graves' hyperthyroidism. For the CDR3, the DNA is TGTGCCAGCAGCTTGATCGGTTTAGCGGGGATTCAAGAGACCCAGTACTTC. Protein sequence: CASSLIGLAGIQETQYF.